A selection of T cell receptor beta chains follows, all from one sample in a study of cytomegalovirus exposure and HLA in healthy donors. Assay: immunoSEQ multiplex PCR; the TCRdb copy retains only in-frame clones and omits some. The sample lists tens of thousands of clones, 60% to 85% occurring once. Sequencing was done on a sample of PBMCs. Receptors were obtained from a male donor in good health and CMV-seronegative. Both conserved end residues are part of each CDR3. Clone sizes are given selectively: once, few, many, or a class where the clone is expanded.

abundance: -; v_gene: TRBV6-1; CDR3aa: CASSGDRGRVAFF
abundance: -; v_gene: TRBV6-6; CDR3aa: CASSGLAADTQYF
abundance: -; v_gene: TRBV11-3; CDR3aa: CASSLPHEVGTGGTDTQYF
abundance: -; v_gene: TRBV6-6; CDR3aa: CASSGRDRGEQFF
abundance: -; v_gene: TRBV14; CDR3aa: CASSRGQLEYSNQPQHF
abundance: -; v_gene: TRBV7-2; CDR3aa: CASRLAGVVSETQYF
abundance: -; v_gene: TRBV6-1; CDR3aa: CASSEPEQGFQPQHF
abundance: -; v_gene: TRBV7-9; CDR3aa: CSSRQGAGEAFF
abundance: -; v_gene: TRBV10-2; CDR3aa: CASSESRLAGNTDTQYF
abundance: -; v_gene: TRBV29-1; CDR3aa: CSVDVQGAYGYTF
abundance: -; v_gene: TRBV18; CDR3aa: CASSPSTGNTEAFF
abundance: once; v_gene: TRBV10-3; CDR3aa: CAISPGEETQYF
abundance: once; v_gene: TRBV10-3; CDR3aa: CAIRGTGKSSGNTIYF
abundance: -; v_gene: TRBV5-1; CDR3aa: CASSLDPGGFYEQYF
abundance: once; v_gene: TRBV7-2; CDR3aa: CASSTPGHLDPGYGYTF
abundance: -; v_gene: TRBV30; CDR3aa: CAWSFNRGREQFF
abundance: -; v_gene: TRBV9; CDR3aa: CASSVVDGELFF
abundance: -; v_gene: TRBV5-1; CDR3aa: CASSSRSEAFF
abundance: -; v_gene: TRBV30; CDR3aa: CAWNGGVGYEQYF
abundance: -; v_gene: TRBV19; CDR3aa: CASKAGKLNTEAFF
abundance: -; v_gene: TRBV5-1; CDR3aa: CASSLAGSYNEQFF
abundance: -; v_gene: TRBV9; CDR3aa: CASSVVGDRAYNEQFF
abundance: -; v_gene: TRBV6-6; CDR3aa: CASSRTGVRSNQPQHF
abundance: -; v_gene: TRBV10-3; CDR3aa: CAISEGGGNTGELFF
abundance: few; v_gene: TRBV7-9; CDR3aa: CASSLGTSGRTHEQYF
abundance: -; v_gene: TRBV27; CDR3aa: CASSYRQYNEQFF
abundance: -; v_gene: TRBV10-1; CDR3aa: CASSEYEANEKLFF
abundance: -; v_gene: TRBV5-6; CDR3aa: CASSLGYRGNQPQHF
abundance: -; v_gene: TRBV28; CDR3aa: CASLTGTVRFGYTF
abundance: few; v_gene: TRBV2; CDR3aa: CASSEYVGSYEQYF
abundance: -; v_gene: TRBV14; CDR3aa: CASSQVSGSSYNEQFF
abundance: -; v_gene: TRBV14; CDR3aa: CASSQETRETQYF
abundance: -; v_gene: TRBV2; CDR3aa: CASTRERNYGYTF
abundance: -; v_gene: TRBV6-4; CDR3aa: CASKTRGERYMNTEAFF
abundance: -; v_gene: TRBV2; CDR3aa: CASSELGTSNEQFF
abundance: -; v_gene: TRBV7-2; CDR3aa: CASSLKRNTEAFF
abundance: -; v_gene: TRBV5-1; CDR3aa: CASSQRGLGNTIYF
abundance: -; v_gene: TRBV18; CDR3aa: CASSPEGQGAYEQYF